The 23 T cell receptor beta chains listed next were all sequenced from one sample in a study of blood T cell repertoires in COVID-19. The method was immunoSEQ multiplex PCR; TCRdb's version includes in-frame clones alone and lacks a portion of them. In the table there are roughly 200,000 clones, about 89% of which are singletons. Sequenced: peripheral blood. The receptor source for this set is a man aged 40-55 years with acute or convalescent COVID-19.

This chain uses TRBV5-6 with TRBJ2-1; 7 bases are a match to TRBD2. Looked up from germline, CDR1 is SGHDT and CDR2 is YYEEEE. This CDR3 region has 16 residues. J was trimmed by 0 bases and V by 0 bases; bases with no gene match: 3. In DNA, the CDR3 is TGTGCCAGCAGCTTGGCCGGGGGGAGCTCCTACAATGAGCAGTTCTTC. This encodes CASSLAGGSSYNEQFF. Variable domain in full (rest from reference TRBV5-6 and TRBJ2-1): DAGVTQSPTHLIKTRGQQVTLRCSPKSGHDTVSWYQQALGQGPQFIFQYYEEEERQRGNFPDRFSGHQFPNYSSELNVNALLLGDSALYLCASSLAGGSSYNEQFFGPGTRLTVL.

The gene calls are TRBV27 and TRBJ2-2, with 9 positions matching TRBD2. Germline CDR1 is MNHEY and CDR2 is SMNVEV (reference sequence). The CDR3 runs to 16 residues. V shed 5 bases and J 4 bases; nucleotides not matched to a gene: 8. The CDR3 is CASSLGRGGPTGELFF. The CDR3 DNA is TGTGCCAGCAGTCTGGGGCGGGGGGGCCCCACCGGGGAGCTGTTTTTT.

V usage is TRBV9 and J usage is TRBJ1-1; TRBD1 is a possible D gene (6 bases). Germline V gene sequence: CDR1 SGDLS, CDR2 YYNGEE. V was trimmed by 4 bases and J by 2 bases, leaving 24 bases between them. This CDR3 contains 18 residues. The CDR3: CASSPGRTGRTLNTEAFF. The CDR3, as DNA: TGTGCCAGCAGCCCGGGACGAACAGGGCGAACCCTAAACACTGAAGCTTTCTTT.

The CDR3 spells CASSLPGVNSPLHF. The DNA of the CDR3 is TGTGCCAGCTCCCTCCCCGGGGTTAATTCACCCCTCCACTTT. The gene calls are TRBV28 and TRBJ1-6; D is uncertain. This CDR3 has 14 residues. The V and J ends lost 8 bases and 6 bases respectively, with 14 bases between them. CDR1 is MDHEN and CDR2 is SYDVKM in the germline V gene.

CDR3 sequence reads: CASSPTGGGYTF. CDR3 DNA sequence: TGTGCCAGCAGCCCCACAGGCGGTGGCTACACCTTC. The rearrangement links TRBV5-6 to TRBJ1-2; tentatively, D is TRBD1 (5 bases). This CDR3 contains 12 residues. Germline V gene lookup returns CDR1 SGHDT and CDR2 YYEEEE. Trimming took 4 bases from V and 7 from J, leaving 11 bases between them.

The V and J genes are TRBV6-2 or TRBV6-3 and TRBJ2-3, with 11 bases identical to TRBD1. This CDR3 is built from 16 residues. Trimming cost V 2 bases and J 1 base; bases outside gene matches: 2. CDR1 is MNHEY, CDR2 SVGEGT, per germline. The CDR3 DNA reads TGTGCCAGCAGTTACGCGGACAGGGGGCGCACAGATACGCAGTATTTT. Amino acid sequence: CASSYADRGRTDTQYF.

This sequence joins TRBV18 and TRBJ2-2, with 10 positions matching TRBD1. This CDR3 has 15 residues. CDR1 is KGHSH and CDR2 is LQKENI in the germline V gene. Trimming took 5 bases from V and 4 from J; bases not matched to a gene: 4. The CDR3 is CASSTGQGGTGELFF. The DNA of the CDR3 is TGTGCCAGCTCAACCGGACAGGGGGGCACCGGGGAGCTGTTTTTT. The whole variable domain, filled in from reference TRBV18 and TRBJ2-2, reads NAGVMQNPRHLVRRRGQEARLRCSPMKGHSHVYWYRQLPEEGLKFMVYLQKENIIDESGMPKERFSAEFPKEGPSILRIQQVVRGDSAAYFCASSTGQGGTGELFFGEGSRLTVL.

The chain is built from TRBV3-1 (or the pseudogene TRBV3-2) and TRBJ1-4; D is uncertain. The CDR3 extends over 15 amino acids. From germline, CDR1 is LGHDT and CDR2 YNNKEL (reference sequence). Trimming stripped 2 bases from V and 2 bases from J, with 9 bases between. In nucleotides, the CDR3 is TGTGCCAGCAGCCAACCACAATCCACTAATGAAAAACTGTTTTTT. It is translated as CASSQPQSTNEKLFF.

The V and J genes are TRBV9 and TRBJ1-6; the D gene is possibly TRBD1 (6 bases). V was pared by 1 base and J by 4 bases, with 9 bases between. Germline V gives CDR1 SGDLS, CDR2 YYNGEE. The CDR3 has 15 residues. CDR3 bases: TGTGCCAGCAGCGTATCAACAGGGTATAATTCACCCCTCCACTTT. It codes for CASSVSTGYNSPLHF.

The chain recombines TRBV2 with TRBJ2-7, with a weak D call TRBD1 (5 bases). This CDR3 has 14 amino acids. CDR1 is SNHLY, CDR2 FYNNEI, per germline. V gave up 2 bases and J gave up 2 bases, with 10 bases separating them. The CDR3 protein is CASSESRVPYEQYF. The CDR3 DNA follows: TGTGCCAGCAGTGAAAGCAGGGTGCCCTACGAGCAGTACTTC.

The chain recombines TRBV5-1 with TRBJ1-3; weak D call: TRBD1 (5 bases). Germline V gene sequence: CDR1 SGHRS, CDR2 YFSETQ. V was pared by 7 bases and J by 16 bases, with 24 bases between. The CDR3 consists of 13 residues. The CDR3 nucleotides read TGCGCCAGCTCCACCTCTGGCACGGGGGGTTTCTATTTT. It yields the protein CASSTSGTGGFYF.

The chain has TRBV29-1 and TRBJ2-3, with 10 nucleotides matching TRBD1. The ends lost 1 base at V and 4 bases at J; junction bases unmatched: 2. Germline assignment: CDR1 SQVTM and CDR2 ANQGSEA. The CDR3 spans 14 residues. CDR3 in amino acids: CSVEGTGGSDTQYF. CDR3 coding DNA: TGCAGCGTTGAAGGGACAGGGGGTTCAGATACGCAGTATTTT.

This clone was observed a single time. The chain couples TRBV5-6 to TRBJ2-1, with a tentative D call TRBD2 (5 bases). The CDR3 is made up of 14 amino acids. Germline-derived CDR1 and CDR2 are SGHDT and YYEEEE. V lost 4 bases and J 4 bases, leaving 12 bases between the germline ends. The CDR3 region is CASSPVRGYNEQFF. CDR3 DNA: TGTGCCAGCAGCCCAGTTCGGGGATACAATGAGCAGTTCTTC.

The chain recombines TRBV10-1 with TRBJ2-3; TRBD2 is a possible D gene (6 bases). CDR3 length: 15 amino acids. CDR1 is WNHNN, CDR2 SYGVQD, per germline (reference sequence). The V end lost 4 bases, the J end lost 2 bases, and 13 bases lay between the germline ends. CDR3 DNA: TGCGCCAGCAGTGGTGACGGGGGAAACACAGATACGCAGTATTTT. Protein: CASSGDGGNTDTQYF.

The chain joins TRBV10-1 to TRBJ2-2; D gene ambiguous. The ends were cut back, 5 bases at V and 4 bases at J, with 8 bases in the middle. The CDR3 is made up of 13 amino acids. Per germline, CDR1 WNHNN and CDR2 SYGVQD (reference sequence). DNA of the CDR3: TGCGCCAGCAGTCGACTTACCACCGGGGAGCTGTTTTTT. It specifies CASSRLTTGELFF.

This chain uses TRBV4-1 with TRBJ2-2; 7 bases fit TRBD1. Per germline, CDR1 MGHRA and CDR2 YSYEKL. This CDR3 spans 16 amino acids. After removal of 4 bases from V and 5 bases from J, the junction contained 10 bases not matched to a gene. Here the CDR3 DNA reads TGCGCCAGCAGCCGAGAACAGGGGCGTACAACCGGGGAGCTGTTTTTT. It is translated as CASSREQGRTTGELFF.

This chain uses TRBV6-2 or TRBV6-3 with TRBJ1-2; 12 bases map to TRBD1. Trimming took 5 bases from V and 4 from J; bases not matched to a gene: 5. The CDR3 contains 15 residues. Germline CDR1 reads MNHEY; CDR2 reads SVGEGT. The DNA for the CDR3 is TGTGCCAGCAGTGCCCCGGGACAGGGGGCCTATGGCTACACCTTC. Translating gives CASSAPGQGAYGYTF.

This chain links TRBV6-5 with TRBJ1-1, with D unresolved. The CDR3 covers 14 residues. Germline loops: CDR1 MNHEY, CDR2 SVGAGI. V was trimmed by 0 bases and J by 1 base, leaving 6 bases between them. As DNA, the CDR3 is TGTGCCAGCAGTTACTCGAGGCAGAACACTGAAGCTTTCTTT. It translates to CASSYSRQNTEAFF.

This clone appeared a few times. Here the CDR3 reads CASSFRPGTDSTEAFF. Here the CDR3 DNA reads TGTGCCAGCAGCTTCAGGCCCGGGACAGATAGCACTGAAGCTTTCTTT. The chain links TRBV7-9 to TRBJ1-1, with 7 positions matching TRBD1. The V gene's germline CDR1 is SEHNR and CDR2 FQNEAQ (reference sequence). V gave up 3 bases and J gave up 4 bases; unmatched junction bases: 11. The CDR3 is 16 amino acids.

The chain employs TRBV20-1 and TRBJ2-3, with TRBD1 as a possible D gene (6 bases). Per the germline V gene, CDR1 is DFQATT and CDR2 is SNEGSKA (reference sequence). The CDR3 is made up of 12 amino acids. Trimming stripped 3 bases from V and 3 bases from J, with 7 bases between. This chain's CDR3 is CSASRGTDTQYF. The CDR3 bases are TGCAGTGCTAGTAGGGGGACAGATACGCAGTATTTT.

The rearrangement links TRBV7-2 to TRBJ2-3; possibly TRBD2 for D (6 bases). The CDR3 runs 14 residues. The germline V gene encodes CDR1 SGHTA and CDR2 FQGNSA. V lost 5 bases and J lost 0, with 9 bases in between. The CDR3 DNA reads TGTGCCAGCAGCCCCGGACTAAGCACAGATACGCAGTATTTT. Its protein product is CASSPGLSTDTQYF.

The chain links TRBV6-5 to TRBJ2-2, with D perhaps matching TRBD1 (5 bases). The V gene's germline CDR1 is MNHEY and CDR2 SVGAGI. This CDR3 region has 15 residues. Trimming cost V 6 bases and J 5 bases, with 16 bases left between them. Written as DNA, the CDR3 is TGTGCCAGCAGACCTACAGGACCAAGGACCGGGGAGCTGTTTTTT. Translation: CASRPTGPRTGELFF.

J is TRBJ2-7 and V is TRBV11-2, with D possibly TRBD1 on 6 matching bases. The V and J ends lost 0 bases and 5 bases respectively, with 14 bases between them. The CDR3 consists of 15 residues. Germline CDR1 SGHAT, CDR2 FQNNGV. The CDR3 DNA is TGTGCCAGCAGCTTAGAAATCACAGGGTTCCACGAGCAGTACTTC. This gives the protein CASSLEITGFHEQYF.